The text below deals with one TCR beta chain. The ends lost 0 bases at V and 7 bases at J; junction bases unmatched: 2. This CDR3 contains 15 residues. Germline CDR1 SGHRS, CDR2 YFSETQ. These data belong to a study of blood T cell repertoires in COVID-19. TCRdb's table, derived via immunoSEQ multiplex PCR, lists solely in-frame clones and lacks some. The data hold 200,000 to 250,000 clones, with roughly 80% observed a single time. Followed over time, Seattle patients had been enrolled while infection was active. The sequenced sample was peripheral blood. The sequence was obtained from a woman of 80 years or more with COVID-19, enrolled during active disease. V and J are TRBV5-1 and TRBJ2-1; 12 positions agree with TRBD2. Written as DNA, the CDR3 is TGCGCCAGCAGCTTGGGGACTAGCGGGGTGAATGAGCAGTTCTTC. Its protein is CASSLGTSGVNEQFF. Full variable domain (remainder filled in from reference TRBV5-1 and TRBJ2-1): KAGVTQTPRYLIKTRGQQVTLSCSPISGHRSVSWYQQTPGQGLQFLFEYFSETQRNKGNFPGRFSGRQFSNSRSEMNVSTLELGDSALYLCASSLGTSGVNEQFFGPGTRLTVL.